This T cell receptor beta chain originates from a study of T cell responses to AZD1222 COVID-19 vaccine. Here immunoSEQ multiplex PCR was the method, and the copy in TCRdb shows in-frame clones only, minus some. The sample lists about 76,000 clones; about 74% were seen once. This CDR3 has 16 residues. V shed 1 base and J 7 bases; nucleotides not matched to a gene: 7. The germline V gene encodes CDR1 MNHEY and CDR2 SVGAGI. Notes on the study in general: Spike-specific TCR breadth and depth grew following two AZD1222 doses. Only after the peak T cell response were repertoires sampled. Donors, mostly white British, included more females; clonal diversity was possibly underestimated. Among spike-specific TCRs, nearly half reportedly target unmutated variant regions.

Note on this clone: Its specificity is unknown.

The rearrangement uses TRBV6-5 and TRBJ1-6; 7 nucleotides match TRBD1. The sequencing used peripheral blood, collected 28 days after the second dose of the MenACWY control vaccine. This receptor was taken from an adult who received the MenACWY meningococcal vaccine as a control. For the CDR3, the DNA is TGTGCCAGCAGTTACTACGCCGGGACAGAGAATTCACCCCTCCACTTT. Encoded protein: CASSYYAGTENSPLHF.